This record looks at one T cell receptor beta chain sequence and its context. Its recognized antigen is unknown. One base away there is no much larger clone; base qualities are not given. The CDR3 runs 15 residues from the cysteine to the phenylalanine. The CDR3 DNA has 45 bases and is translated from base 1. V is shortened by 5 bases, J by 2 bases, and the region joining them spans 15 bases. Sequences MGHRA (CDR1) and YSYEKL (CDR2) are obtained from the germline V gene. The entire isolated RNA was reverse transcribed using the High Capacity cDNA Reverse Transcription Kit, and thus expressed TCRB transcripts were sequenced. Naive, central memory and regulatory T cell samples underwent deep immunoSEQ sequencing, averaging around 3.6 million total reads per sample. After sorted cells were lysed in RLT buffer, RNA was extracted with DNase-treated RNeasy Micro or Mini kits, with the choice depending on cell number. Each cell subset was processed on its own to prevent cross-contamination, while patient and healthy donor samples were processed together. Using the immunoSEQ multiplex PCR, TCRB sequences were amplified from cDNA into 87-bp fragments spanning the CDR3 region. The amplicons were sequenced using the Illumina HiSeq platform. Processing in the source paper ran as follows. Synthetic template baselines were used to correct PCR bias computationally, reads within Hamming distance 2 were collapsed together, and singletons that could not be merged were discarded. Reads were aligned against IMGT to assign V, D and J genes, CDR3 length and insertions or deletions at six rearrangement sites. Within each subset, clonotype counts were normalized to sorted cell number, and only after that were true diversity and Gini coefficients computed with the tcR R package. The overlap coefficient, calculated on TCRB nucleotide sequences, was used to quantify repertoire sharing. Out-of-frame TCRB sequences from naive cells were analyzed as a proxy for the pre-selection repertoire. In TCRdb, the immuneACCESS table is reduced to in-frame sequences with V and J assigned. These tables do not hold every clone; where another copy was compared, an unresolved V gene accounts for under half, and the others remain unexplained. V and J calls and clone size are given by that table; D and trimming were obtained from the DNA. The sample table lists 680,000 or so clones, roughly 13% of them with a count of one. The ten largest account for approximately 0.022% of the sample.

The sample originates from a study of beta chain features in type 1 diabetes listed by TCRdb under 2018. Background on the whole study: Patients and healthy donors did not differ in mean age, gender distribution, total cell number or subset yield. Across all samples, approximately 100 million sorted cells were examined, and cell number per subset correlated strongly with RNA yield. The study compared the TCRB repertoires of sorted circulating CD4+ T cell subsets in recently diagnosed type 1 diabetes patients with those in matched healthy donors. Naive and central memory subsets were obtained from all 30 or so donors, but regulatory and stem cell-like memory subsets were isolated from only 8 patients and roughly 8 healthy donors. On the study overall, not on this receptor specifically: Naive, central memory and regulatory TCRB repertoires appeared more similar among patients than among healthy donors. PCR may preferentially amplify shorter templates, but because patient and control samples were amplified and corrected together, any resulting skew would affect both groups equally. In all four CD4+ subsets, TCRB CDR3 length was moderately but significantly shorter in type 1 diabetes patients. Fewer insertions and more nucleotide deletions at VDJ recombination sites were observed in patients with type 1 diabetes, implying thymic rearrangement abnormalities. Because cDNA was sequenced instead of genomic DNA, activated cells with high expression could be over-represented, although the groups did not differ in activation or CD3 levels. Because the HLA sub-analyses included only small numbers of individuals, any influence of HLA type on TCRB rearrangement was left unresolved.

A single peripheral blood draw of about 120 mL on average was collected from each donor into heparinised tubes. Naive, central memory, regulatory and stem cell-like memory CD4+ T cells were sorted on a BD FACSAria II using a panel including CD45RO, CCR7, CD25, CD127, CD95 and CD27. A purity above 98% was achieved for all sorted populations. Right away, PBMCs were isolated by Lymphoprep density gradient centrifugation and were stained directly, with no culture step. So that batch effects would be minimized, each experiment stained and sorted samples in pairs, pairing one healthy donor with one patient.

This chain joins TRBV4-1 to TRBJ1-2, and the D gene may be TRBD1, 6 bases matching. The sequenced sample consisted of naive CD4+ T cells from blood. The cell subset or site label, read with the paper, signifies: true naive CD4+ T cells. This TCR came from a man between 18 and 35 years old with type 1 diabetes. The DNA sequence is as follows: TGCGCCAGCAGCACCGGACGAGGGGGGAACTATGGCTACACCTTC. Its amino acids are CASSTGRGGNYGYTF.